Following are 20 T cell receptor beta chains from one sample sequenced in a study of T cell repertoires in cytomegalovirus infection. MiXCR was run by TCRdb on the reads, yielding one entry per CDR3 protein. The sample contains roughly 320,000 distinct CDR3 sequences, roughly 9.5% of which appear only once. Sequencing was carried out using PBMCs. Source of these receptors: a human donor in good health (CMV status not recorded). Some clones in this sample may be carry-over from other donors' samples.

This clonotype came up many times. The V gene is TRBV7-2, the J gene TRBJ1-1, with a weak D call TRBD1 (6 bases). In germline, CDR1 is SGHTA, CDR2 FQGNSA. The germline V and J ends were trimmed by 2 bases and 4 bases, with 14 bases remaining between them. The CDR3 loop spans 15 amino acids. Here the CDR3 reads CASSLSAGAVTEAFF. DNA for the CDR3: TGTGCCAGCAGCTTAAGTGCAGGGGCGGTCACTGAAGCTTTCTTT.

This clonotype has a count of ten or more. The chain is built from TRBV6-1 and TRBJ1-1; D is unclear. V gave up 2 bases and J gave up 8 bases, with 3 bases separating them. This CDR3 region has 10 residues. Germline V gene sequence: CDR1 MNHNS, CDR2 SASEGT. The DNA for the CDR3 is TGTGCCAGCAGTGAATTGGAAGCTTTCTTT. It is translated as CASSELEAFF.

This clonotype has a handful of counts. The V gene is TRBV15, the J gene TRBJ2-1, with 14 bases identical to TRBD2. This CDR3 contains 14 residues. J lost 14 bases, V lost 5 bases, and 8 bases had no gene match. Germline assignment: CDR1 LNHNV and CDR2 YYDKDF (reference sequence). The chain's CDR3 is CATSGGTSGRFEFF. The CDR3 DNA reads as TGTGCCACCAGCGGAGGGACTAGCGGGAGATTTGAGTTCTTC.

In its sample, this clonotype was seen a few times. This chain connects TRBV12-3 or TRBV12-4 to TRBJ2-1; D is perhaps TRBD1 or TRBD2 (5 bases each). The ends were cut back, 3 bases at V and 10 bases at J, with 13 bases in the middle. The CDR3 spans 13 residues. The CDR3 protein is CASSFIRGSEQFF. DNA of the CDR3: TGTGCCAGCAGTTTTATACGGGGCTCCGAGCAGTTCTTC.

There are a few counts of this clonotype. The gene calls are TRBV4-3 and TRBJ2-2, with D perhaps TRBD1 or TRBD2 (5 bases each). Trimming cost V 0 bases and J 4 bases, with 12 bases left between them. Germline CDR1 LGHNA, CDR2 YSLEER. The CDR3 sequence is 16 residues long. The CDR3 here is CASSQDRGRSTGELFF. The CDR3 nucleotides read TGCGCCAGCAGCCAAGATCGGGGCAGATCCACCGGGGAGCTGTTTTTT.

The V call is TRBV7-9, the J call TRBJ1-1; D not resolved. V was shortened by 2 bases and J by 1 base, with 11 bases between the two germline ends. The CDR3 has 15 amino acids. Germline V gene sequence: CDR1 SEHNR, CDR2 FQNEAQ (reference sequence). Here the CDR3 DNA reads TGTGCCAGCAGCTTATCTCCAACGAAGAACACTGAAGCTTTCTTT. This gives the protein CASSLSPTKNTEAFF.

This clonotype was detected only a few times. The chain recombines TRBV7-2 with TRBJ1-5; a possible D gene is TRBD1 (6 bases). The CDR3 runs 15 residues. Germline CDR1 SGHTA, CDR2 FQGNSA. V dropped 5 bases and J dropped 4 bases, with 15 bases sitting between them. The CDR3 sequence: CASSPGQPVNQPQHF. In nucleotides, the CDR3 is TGTGCCAGCAGCCCCGGACAGCCAGTTAATCAGCCCCAGCATTTT.

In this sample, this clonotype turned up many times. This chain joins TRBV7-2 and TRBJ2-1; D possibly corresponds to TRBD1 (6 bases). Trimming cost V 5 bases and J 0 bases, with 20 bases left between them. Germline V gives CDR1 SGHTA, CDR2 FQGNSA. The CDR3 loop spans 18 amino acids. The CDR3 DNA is TGTGCCAGCAGCCCCGAGGGGAGACAGGTCAGCTCCTACAATGAGCAGTTCTTC. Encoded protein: CASSPEGRQVSSYNEQFF.

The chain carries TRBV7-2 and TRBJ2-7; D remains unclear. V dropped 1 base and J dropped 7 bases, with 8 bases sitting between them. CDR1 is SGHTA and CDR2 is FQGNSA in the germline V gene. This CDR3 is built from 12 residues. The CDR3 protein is CASSLGSREQYF. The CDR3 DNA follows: TGTGCCAGCAGCTTAGGTTCTAGGGAGCAGTACTTC.

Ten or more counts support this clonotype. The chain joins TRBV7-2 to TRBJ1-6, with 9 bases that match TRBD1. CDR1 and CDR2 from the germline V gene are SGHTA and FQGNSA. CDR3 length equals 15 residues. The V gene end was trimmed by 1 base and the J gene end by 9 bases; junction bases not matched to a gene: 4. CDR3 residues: CASSLVTGGPSPLHF. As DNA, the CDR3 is TGTGCCAGCAGCTTAGTAACAGGGGGCCCTTCACCCCTCCACTTT.

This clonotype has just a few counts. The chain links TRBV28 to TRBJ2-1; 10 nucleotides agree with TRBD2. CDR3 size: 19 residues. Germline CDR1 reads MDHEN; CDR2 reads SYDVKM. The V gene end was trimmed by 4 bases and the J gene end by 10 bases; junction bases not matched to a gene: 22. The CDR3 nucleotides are TGTGCCAGCAGTTCCTCCGGGACTAGCGCGCCGTGGGTTAGAGGGGAGCAGTTCTTC. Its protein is CASSSSGTSAPWVRGEQFF.

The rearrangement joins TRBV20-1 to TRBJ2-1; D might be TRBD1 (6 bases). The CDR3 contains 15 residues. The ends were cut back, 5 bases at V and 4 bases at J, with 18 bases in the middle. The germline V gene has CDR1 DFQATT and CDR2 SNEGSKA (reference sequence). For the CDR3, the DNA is TGCAGTGCTCTTCGTACCGGGACAAGTTACAATGAGCAGTTCTTC. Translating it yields CSALRTGTSYNEQFF.

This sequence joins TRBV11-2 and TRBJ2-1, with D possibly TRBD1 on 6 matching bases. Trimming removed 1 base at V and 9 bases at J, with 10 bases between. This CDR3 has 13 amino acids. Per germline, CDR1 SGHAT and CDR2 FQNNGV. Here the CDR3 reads CASSLARTVEQFF. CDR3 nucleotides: TGTGCCAGCAGCTTAGCCAGGACAGTTGAGCAGTTCTTC. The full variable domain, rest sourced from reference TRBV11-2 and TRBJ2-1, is EAGVAQSPRYKIIEKRQSVAFWCNPISGHATLYWYQQILGQGPKLLIQFQNNGVVDDSQLPKDRFSAERLKGVDSTLKIQPAKLEDSAVYLCASSLARTVEQFFGPGTRLTVL.

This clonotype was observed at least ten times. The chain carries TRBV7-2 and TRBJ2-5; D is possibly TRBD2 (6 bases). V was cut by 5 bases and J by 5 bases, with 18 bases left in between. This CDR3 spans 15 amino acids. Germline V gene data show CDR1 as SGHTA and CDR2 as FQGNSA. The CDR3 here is CASSPPTGVGETQYF. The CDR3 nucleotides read TGTGCCAGCAGCCCCCCGACGGGGGTCGGGGAGACCCAGTACTTC.

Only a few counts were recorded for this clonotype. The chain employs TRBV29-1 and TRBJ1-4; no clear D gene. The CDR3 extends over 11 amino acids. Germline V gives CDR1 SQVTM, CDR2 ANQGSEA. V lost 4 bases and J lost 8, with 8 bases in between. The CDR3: CSVVIVEKLFF. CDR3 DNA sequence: TGCAGCGTTGTGATAGTAGAAAAACTGTTTTTT.

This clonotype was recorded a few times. DNA of the CDR3: TGTGCCACCAGCAGAGCCTACCAAGAGACCCAGTACTTC. It is translated as CATSRAYQETQYF. The genes are TRBV15 and TRBJ2-5; D ambiguous. V shed 1 base and J shed 0 bases, with 3 bases lying between them. Germline CDR1 is LNHNV and CDR2 is YYDKDF (reference sequence). The CDR3 has 13 residues.

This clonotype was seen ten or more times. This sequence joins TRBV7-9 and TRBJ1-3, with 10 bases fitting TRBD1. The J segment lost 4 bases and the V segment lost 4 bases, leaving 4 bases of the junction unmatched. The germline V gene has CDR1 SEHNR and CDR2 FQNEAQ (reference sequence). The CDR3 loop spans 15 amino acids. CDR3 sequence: CASSSGQGSGNTIYF. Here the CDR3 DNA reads TGTGCCAGCAGCTCGGGACAGGGGAGCGGAAACACCATATATTTT.

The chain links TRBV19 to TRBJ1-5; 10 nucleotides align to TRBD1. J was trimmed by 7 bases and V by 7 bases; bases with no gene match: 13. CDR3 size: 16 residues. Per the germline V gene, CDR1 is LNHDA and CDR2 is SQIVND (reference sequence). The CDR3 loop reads CASNWGQGLLGQPQHF. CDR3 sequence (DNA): TGTGCCAGTAACTGGGGACAGGGGTTGCTGGGCCAGCCCCAGCATTTT.

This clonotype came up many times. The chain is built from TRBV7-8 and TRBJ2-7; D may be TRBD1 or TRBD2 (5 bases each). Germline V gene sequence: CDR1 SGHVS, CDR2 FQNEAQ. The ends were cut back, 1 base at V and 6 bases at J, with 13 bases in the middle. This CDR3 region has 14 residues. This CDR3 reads CASSLGGTSSEQYF. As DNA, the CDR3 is TGTGCCAGCAGCTTAGGAGGGACCTCTAGCGAGCAGTACTTC.

This chain's CDR3 is CASRQGISYEQYF. The CDR3 nucleotides are TGTGCCAGCAGGCAAGGGATCTCCTACGAGCAGTACTTC. J is TRBJ2-7 and V is TRBV6-2 or TRBV6-3; D gene unclear. The CDR3 covers 13 residues. The V gene lost 6 bases and the J gene lost 0 bases, with 9 bases spanning the gap. Germline V gene sequence: CDR1 MNHEY, CDR2 SVGEGT.